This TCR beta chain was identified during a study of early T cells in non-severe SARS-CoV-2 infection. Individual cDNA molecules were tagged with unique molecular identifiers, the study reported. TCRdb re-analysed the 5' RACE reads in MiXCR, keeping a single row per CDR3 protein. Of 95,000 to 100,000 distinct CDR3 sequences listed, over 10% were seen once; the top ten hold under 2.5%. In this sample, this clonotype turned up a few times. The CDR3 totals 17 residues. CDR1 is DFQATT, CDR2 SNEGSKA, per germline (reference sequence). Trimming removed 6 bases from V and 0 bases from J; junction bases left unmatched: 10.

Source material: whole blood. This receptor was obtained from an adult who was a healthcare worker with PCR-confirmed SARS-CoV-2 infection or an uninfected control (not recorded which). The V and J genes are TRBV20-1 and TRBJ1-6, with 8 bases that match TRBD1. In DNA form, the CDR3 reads TGCAGTGCCTTCGACAGGGGCGTGAGCTCCTATAATTCACCCCTCCACTTT. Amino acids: CSAFDRGVSSYNSPLHF.